The TCR beta chain described here comes from a study of blood T cells in healthy people across ages. The CDR3 is 16 amino acids. V was pared by 3 bases and J by 4 bases, with 17 bases between. Germline V gene lookup returns CDR1 SGHRS and CDR2 YFSETQ. General study results and limits: In long-lived donors, naive CD4+ cell counts and diversity exceeded those of aged donors. Observed TCR beta diversity per million T cells went down as age went up. This fall followed a roughly linear course with age. Investigators treated diversity estimates from one million T cells as underestimates.

As regards this clonotype: Its specificity is unknown.

Total RNA was extracted at no less than 6 micrograms per sample. With a J-beta primer mix and a sample-barcoded 5' primer, a second PCR ran roughly 6 to 11 cycles. TCRdb reprocessed the 5' RACE reads via MiXCR and lists one record per CDR3 protein. Here the sample spans hundreds of thousands of distinct CDR3 sequences, approximately 50% being singletons. This TCR was recovered from a man between 60 and 75 years old in good health. The chain combines TRBV5-1 with TRBJ2-1; D is unclear. Sequencing input: blood. This CDR3 is CASSSARTDPYNEQFF. CDR3 DNA: TGCGCCAGCAGCTCCGCCCGGACGGATCCATACAATGAGCAGTTCTTC.